This T cell receptor beta chain was profiled in a study of blood T cell repertoires in COVID-19 (dated by TCRdb to the early 2020s). Regarding the research as a whole: Samples covering the acute and convalescent phases of COVID-19 were provided by collaborators in the United States, Italy and Spain. Deeply sampled blood TCRbeta repertoires from subjects exposed to, actively infected with, or recovered from COVID-19 were included in the dataset. A de-identified subject ID, COVID-19 status, age in years and sex were almost always included in the sample metadata. The samples were drawn from two sources: the first 160 participants of the ongoing ImmuneRACE study, and 1,254 subjects contributed by 6 global collaborators. Where available, HLA class I and class II types were taken from metadata supplied by the sample provider and were not determined by assay-based typing. The prospective study material was composed of cDNA or gDNA derived from T cells, B-cell-depleted T cells, or PBMCs. A freely available public database, intended as a resource for researchers studying the immune response to SARS-CoV-2, is where the repertoires were released.

TCRbeta CDR3 regions were amplified from genomic DNA using the immunoSEQ Assay, a bias-controlled multiplex PCR. In the paper's pipeline: The number of nucleated cells in each sample was estimated by amplification of reference gene primers within the assay. To quantify the absolute abundance of each unique TCRbeta CDR3 rearrangement, sequence reads were collapsed and filtered. For each sample, productive Simpson clonality was calculated as the square root of Simpson's diversity index over productive rearrangements. Sourced from immuneACCESS, this table was stored by TCRdb with only in-frame sequences that have V and J called. A share of the clones is absent; for the studies checked, an unresolved V gene accounts for under half, and the remainder has no known explanation. That table is the source of V, J and clone size, and D and trimming were worked out from the DNA. Counted in this sample were around 260,000 clones; 70% to 90% of them appeared once. About 4.1% of the sample comes from the top ten.

This clone appeared a few times. The antigen it recognizes is unknown. Per-base quality was not reported, and no clone a single base away is much larger than it. The germline V gene provides CDR1 SGHTA and CDR2 FQGTGA. Measured from the cysteine to the phenylalanine, the CDR3 is 12 residues long. Only the CDR3 part of the read is kept: 36 bases, read in frame from the first base. At the junction V is shortened by 5 bases and J by 4 bases, with 5 bases in between. The study at large found these results: The amount of clinical and demographic metadata varied by source and participant and was provided uncurated.

In the prospective study, participants were roughly 18 to 95 years old, resided in under 30 geographic areas of the United States, and were enrolled through a virtual design. Cohort assignment in the prospective study relied on participant-reported clinical history from a screening survey and a study questionnaire. ImmuneRACE Cohort 3 recovered participants were defined by two consecutive negative NP/OP PCR tests, healthcare professional clearance, or symptom resolution. In the prospective study, whole blood, serum and a nasopharyngeal or oropharyngeal swab were collected from each participant by mobile phlebotomists. Additional blood draws and questionnaires over an approximately two-month period could optionally be provided by prospective study participants. Before DNA extraction, blood samples from the prospective study were shipped at room temperature or frozen.

This TCR came from a woman aged 25 to 45 who had recovered from COVID-19. The rearrangement joined TRBV7-3 to TRBJ2-2; too little of a D gene remains to name it. The sequencing input was PBMCs or T cells enriched from blood (not recorded which). The CDR3 protein is CASSRSTGELFF. Read as DNA, the sequence is TGTGCCAGCAGCCGGAGCACCGGGGAGCTGTTTTTT.